The rows below give T cell receptor beta chains drawn from one sample of a study of T cells in localized non-small cell lung cancer. Clones were sequenced by immunoSEQ multiplex PCR, and TCRdb holds only the in-frame ones, with some missing. The sample carries under 150,000 clones, roughly 90% recorded once. The sequencing used peripheral blood, collected before any cancer treatment. Receptors originate from an older female donor with stage I lung adenocarcinoma. Both conserved end residues are part of each CDR3. Fields, in order: CDR3 DNA, CDR3 protein, D gene, clone size, V gene, J gene. D genes are given only for firm matches. Clone size is shown for a subset of rows, as once, few, many or a class of expanded clone.

TGCGCCAGCAGCCTGGGACAGATGAATCAGCCCCAGCATTTT	CASSLGQMNQPQHF	TRBD1	-	TRBV5-1	TRBJ1-5
TGTGCCAGCAGTTTATCTAGAGGTCCCCCCTACGAGCAGTACTTC	CASSLSRGPPYEQYF	-	-	TRBV27	TRBJ2-7
TGTGCCAGCGAAGGGGGCGACACCATATATTTT	CASEGGDTIYF	TRBD1	-	TRBV28	TRBJ1-3
TGTGCCAGCAGTGAAGTCGCTCGCTCCTACGAGCAGTACTTC	CASSEVARSYEQYF	-	-	TRBV6-1	TRBJ2-7
TGTGCCAGCAGCTTGGTTGGAGGGGCTAGCAATCAGCCCCAGCATTTT	CASSLVGGASNQPQHF	-	once	TRBV5-8	TRBJ1-5
TGTGCCAGCTCACCCCTCCGCAACGCGGGGCTTCGAGTTGAAGCTTTCTTT	CASSPLRNAGLRVEAFF	-	-	TRBV18	TRBJ1-1
TGTGCCAGCAGCTCCCCCAGCGCAGGGGGCACCTATGGCTACACCTTC	CASSSPSAGGTYGYTF	TRBD1	-	TRBV5-4	TRBJ1-2
TGTGCCAGCAGTTTTAGCGGGGAAGAGACCCAGTACTTC	CASSFSGEETQYF	TRBD2	-	TRBV2	TRBJ2-5
TGTGCCAGCAGCTTCGTGGGGGGATCCTACAATGAGCAGTTCTTC	CASSFVGGSYNEQFF	-	-	TRBV11-2	TRBJ2-1
TGTGCCAGCAGCTCCCGGGACAGGGTTGAGACCCAGTACTTC	CASSSRDRVETQYF	TRBD1	-	TRBV14	TRBJ2-5
TGTGCCAGCAGTGCACCTCGAGCGGGAGTACGGGAGACCCAGTACTTC	CASSAPRAGVRETQYF	TRBD2	few	TRBV28	TRBJ2-5
TGCGCCAGCAGCTTGGCCTTAGGGGGTGGGACCCAGTACTTC	CASSLALGGGTQYF	-	-	TRBV5-1	TRBJ2-5